This TCR beta chain is drawn from a study of beta chain features in type 1 diabetes. Study conclusions and caveats: Significant though moderate, a shortening of TCRB CDR3s appeared in all four CD4+ subsets of Type 1 diabetes patients.

Trimming took off 4 bases at V and 0 bases at J, with 10 bases between the two ends. CDR3 size: 15 residues. The germline V gene encodes CDR1 SGHAT and CDR2 FQNNGV. Sequencing targeted expressed TCRB transcripts, as all isolated RNA had been reverse transcribed. Sequencing used immunoSEQ multiplex PCR; TCRdb keeps in-frame clones, though not all of them. Of 680,000 or so clones in the sample, 13% were seen once. In the case of this clone: Its antigen remains unknown.

This clonotype was sampled from a man between 18 and 35 years old with type 1 diabetes. Input material: naive CD4+ T cells from blood. The chain joins TRBV11-2 to TRBJ2-4; no definite D call. The CDR3 here is CASSWSSLAKNIQYF. In nucleotides, the CDR3 is TGTGCCAGCAGCTGGAGTAGTTTAGCCAAAAACATTCAGTACTTC.